The 18 T cell receptor beta chains given below trace back to one sample, sequenced in a study of T cell repertoires in cytomegalovirus infection. No antigen is known for these receptors. TCRdb ran MiXCR on the reads and lists one entry per CDR3 protein. The table shows more than 250,000 distinct CDR3 sequences, with around 25% occurring only once. This specimen consisted of cultured PBMCs, obtained from culture after CMV antigen stimulation. The receptor set was obtained from a human donor in good health (CMV status not recorded). Some clones in this sample may be carry-over from other donors' samples.

This clonotype was seen a handful of times. The J gene is TRBJ1-1, the V gene TRBV7-2; perhaps TRBD1 as D (5 bases). Trimming cost V 0 bases and J 4 bases, with 12 bases left between them. Germline-derived CDR1 and CDR2 are SGHTA and FQGNSA. The CDR3 extends over 15 amino acids. In nucleotides, the CDR3 is TGTGCCAGCAGCTTAGCGGGACGGACTCTCACTGAAGCTTTCTTT. Translated, it gives CASSLAGRTLTEAFF.

This clonotype was counted between two and nine times. This sequence joins TRBV11-3 and TRBJ2-1, with 9 bases matching TRBD2. The CDR3 sequence is 16 residues long. J was trimmed by 2 bases and V by 4 bases; bases with no gene match: 6. Germline V CDR1 and CDR2: SGHNT, YENEEA. The DNA of the CDR3 is TGTGCCAGCAGCTCCATTAGCGGGAGAGCCTACAATGAGCAGTTCTTC. Residues: CASSSISGRAYNEQFF. Together with reference TRBV11-3 and TRBJ2-1, the CDR3 gives the full variable domain: EAGVVQSPRYKIIEKKQPVAFWCNPISGHNTLYWYLQNLGQGPELLIRYENEEAVDDSQLPKDRFSAERLKGVDSTLKIQPAELGDSAVYLCASSSISGRAYNEQFFGPGTRLTVL.

The V and J genes are TRBV11-1 and TRBJ2-1; weak D call: TRBD2 (6 bases). The CDR3 sequence is 17 residues long. V was pared by 1 base and J by 0 bases, with 13 bases between. Germline lookup yields CDR1 SGHAT and CDR2 FQDESV (reference sequence). The CDR3 coding sequence is TGTGCCAGCAGCTTAGTCCTAGCGTTGAGCTCCTACAATGAGCAGTTCTTC. Translating gives CASSLVLALSSYNEQFF.

The chain employs TRBV14 and TRBJ1-1; D gene unclear. V was cut by 4 bases and J by 4 bases, with 13 bases left in between. The CDR3 extends over 14 amino acids. CDR1 SGHDN and CDR2 FVKESK come from the germline V gene. This chain's CDR3 is CASSPSNGFTEAFF. The CDR3 DNA follows: TGTGCCAGCAGCCCATCGAACGGATTCACTGAAGCTTTCTTT.

This clonotype is labeled as medium-sized. The chain couples TRBV6-1 to TRBJ2-2; possibly TRBD2 for D (5 bases). Trimming took off 4 bases at V and 9 bases at J, with 18 bases between the two ends. Germline assignment: CDR1 MNHNS and CDR2 SASEGT. The CDR3 contains 15 residues. CDR3 region: CASSVEGSMIRELFF. The CDR3 DNA reads TGTGCCAGCAGTGTCGAGGGATCGATGATACGGGAGCTGTTTTTT.

This clonotype has ten or more counts. CDR3 loop: CASSDRDSNQPQHF. The CDR3, as DNA: TGTGCCAGCAGCGACAGAGATAGCAATCAGCCCCAGCATTTT. This sequence joins TRBV6-1 and TRBJ1-5; D is possibly TRBD1 (5 bases). CDR1 and CDR2 (germline): MNHNS, SASEGT. The CDR3 loop spans 14 amino acids. Trimming removed 6 bases at V and 0 bases at J, with 9 bases between.

The V and J genes are TRBV28 and TRBJ2-1, with D tentatively TRBD1 (6 bases). This CDR3 region has 13 residues. Germline CDR1 is MDHEN and CDR2 is SYDVKM. The CDR3 is CAAMREGVNEQFF. The DNA for the CDR3 is TGTGCTGCGATGCGTGAGGGGGTCAATGAGCAGTTCTTC.

V and J are TRBV6-2 or TRBV6-3 and TRBJ1-1, with D tentatively TRBD1 (5 bases). Germline CDR1 reads MNHEY; CDR2 reads SVGEGT. This CDR3 has 16 amino acids. Between the trimmed V and J ends, which lost 8 bases and 0 bases, there was a span of 19 bases. CDR3: CASRPRKGFMNTEAFF. CDR3 DNA: TGTGCCAGCCGGCCGAGAAAGGGGTTCATGAACACTGAAGCTTTCTTT.

The chain combines TRBV15 with TRBJ2-6, with D unclear. CDR1 and CDR2 from the germline V gene are LNHNV and YYDKDF (reference sequence). The CDR3 loop spans 18 amino acids. V was shortened by 3 bases and J by 4 bases, with 19 bases between the two germline ends. The CDR3 DNA reads TGTGCCACCAGCAGCCTCCGGGCAGGTCTTCTCGGGGCCAACGTCCTGACTTTC. Translating gives CATSSLRAGLLGANVLTF. Full variable domain (remainder filled in from reference TRBV15 and TRBJ2-6): DAMVIQNPRYQVTQFGKPVTLSCSQTLNHNVMYWYQQKSSQAPKLLFHYYDKDFNNEADTPDNFQSRRPNTSFCFLDIRSPGLGDTAMYLCATSSLRAGLLGANVLTFGAGSRLTVL.

This clonotype was counted ten times or more. This chain joins TRBV11-2 and TRBJ1-4; D not resolved. Looked up from germline, CDR1 is SGHAT and CDR2 is FQNNGV. V lost 1 base, J lost 5 bases, and 14 bases lay in between. This CDR3 comprises 16 residues. In DNA form, the CDR3 reads TGTGCCAGCAGCTTAGTGCTCAGGCCGCTAAATGAAAAACTGTTTTTT. This codes for CASSLVLRPLNEKLFF. The entire variable domain, with the rest obtained from reference TRBV11-2 and TRBJ1-4, is as follows: EAGVAQSPRYKIIEKRQSVAFWCNPISGHATLYWYQQILGQGPKLLIQFQNNGVVDDSQLPKDRFSAERLKGVDSTLKIQPAKLEDSAVYLCASSLVLRPLNEKLFFGSGTQLSVL.

This clonotype was counted once. This chain links TRBV6-1 with TRBJ1-2; 10 nucleotides align to TRBD1. The CDR3 consists of 13 residues. The germline gives CDR1 MNHNS, CDR2 SASEGT. V shed 6 bases, J shed 5 bases, and the junction held 3 bases outside the gene matches. The CDR3 is CASRSGQGYGYTF. DNA of the CDR3: TGTGCCAGCAGGTCGGGACAGGGGTATGGCTACACCTTC.

This clonotype appeared many times. The chain uses TRBV28 and TRBJ2-5, with TRBD2 matching 12 bases. This CDR3 has 14 residues. Germline lookup yields CDR1 MDHEN and CDR2 SYDVKM. Trimming took 5 bases from V and 5 from J; bases not matched to a gene: 3. CDR3 protein: CASSRLAGDETQYF. For the CDR3, the DNA is TGTGCCAGCAGTCGACTAGCGGGAGACGAGACCCAGTACTTC.

The rearrangement links TRBV6-5 to TRBJ1-2; a weak D match, TRBD1 (6 bases). The CDR3 is made up of 14 amino acids. V lost 5 bases and J 7 bases, leaving 17 bases between the germline ends. Germline CDR1 and CDR2: MNHEY and SVGAGI. DNA of the CDR3: TGTGCCAGCAGTAACCGACAGGCCGGGGTTGGCTACACCTTC. Translated, it gives CASSNRQAGVGYTF.

This clonotype was recorded once. This chain connects TRBV28 to TRBJ2-5, with TRBD2 matching 12 bases. The germline CDR1 and CDR2 sequences are MDHEN and SYDVKM. CDR3 length equals 16 residues. V shed 3 bases, J shed 2 bases, and the junction held 4 bases outside the gene matches. This CDR3 reads CASSFGLAGYQETQYF. In nucleotides, the CDR3 is TGTGCCAGCAGTTTTGGACTAGCGGGGTATCAAGAGACCCAGTACTTC.

The rearrangement joins TRBV7-8 to TRBJ2-1; D is possibly TRBD2 (5 bases). CDR1 is SGHVS, CDR2 FQNEAQ, per germline. V lost 0 bases, J lost 2 bases, and 8 bases lay in between. This CDR3 contains 15 residues. The CDR3 sequence is CASSLASGTYNEQFF. For the CDR3, the DNA is TGTGCCAGCAGCTTAGCAAGCGGTACCTACAATGAGCAGTTCTTC. Combining the CDR3 with reference TRBV7-8 and TRBJ2-1 gives the whole variable domain GAGVSQSPRYKVAKRGQDVALRCDPISGHVSLFWYQQALGQGPEFLTYFQNEAQLDKSGLPSDRFFAERPEGSVSTLKIQRTQQEDSAVYLCASSLASGTYNEQFFGPGTRLTVL.

The table lists this clonotype with many counts. V and J are TRBV7-8 and TRBJ1-4; 9 nucleotides line up with TRBD1. The CDR3 is 16 residues long. The trim removed 5 bases at V and 0 bases at J, leaving 4 bases unmatched. Per germline, CDR1 SGHVS and CDR2 FQNEAQ. The CDR3 loop reads CASSLGQGTTNEKLFF. The CDR3 nucleotides are TGTGCCAGCAGCCTCGGACAGGGGACAACTAATGAAAAACTGTTTTTT.

The J gene is TRBJ2-1, the V gene TRBV10-3, with D uncertain. This CDR3 comprises 11 residues. The V end lost 2 bases, the J end lost 9 bases, and 5 bases lay between the germline ends. CDR1 and CDR2 from the germline V gene are ENHRY and SYGVKD. CDR3 bases: TGTGCCATCAGTGAGAACGGTGAGCAGTTCTTC. As protein: CAISENGEQFF.

This clonotype was recorded a few times. The chain couples TRBV12-3 or TRBV12-4 to TRBJ1-1, with 11 nucleotides matching TRBD1. J gave up 3 bases and V 8 bases, and 5 bases lay outside the gene matches. This CDR3 region has 14 residues. The CDR3 reads CASGWTGGHTEAFF. The DNA for the CDR3 is TGTGCCAGCGGTTGGACAGGGGGCCACACTGAAGCTTTCTTT.